This T cell receptor (beta chain) was sequenced for a study of cytomegalovirus exposure and HLA in healthy donors (dated by TCRdb to the late 2010s). A note on the overall study: An earlier analysis of under 600 of the donors reported 250 to 300 Gb of sequence data and roughly 100 million unique TCR beta sequences from 150 million to 200 million T cells. About 320 gigabases of sequencing data and 78 million or so unique TCR sequences were included in an early release covering over 600 HLA-typed donors. Among the roughly 400 genotyped donors, under 90% belonged to the genetic ancestry cluster associated with self-reported Caucasian donors. The study aimed to test whether signatures of past pathogen exposure could be identified by cataloging public T cell receptors. The study profiled the T cell repertoires of more than 500 subjects by immunosequencing and related them to cytomegalovirus serostatus. Besides the first cohort of around 700 subjects, a separate validation cohort made up of 95 to 150 different subjects was used. The study combined high-throughput TCR immunosequencing, statistical association of individual TCRs with disease status, and machine learning to predict cytomegalovirus infection status. In a later analysis, previously published TCR beta repertoires from some 640 donors were re-analyzed and high-resolution HLA genotyping was added so that TCR occurrence patterns could be studied. Rather than drawing on any new phenotypic data, the later analysis identified candidate immune exposures from TCR beta sequences and the way those sequences occurred across donors. An earlier analysis of about 600 of the donors used high-throughput TCR beta sequencing to judge whether each TCR beta V gene segment behaved as functional or pseudogenic. Donor age, sex, ethnicity and CMV serostatus were collected together with the repertoire data. Genome-wide SNP genotypes for about 55% of the roughly 670 donors were used in a later genetic analysis, which treated that subset as a discovery cohort. Every discovery cohort repertoire had been produced on one sequencing platform. HLA typing included class I and class II loci at four-digit resolution. The number of donors typed differed by locus, with 629-630 for A, B, C, DRB1 and DQB1, roughly 520 for DQA1, 606 for DPA1, and approximately 470 for DPB1. Several DR-DQ haplotypes were treated as single units for association and clustering because of strong linkage in the cohort. Among around 400 genotyped donors of the cohort, an average of around 240,000 unique TCR beta nucleotide sequences were sequenced per donor, around 20% of them non-productive.

From its cysteine to its phenylalanine, the CDR3 spans 15 amino acids. Only the CDR3 DNA is retained, 45 bases long and in frame from the first base. CDR1 and CDR2 are drawn from the germline V gene (reference sequence): LNHDA, SQIVND. The V end gives up 5 bases and the J end 3 bases, leaving 9 bases in the junction not matched to a gene. Comment on this clone: What this receptor recognizes is not known.

Overall study outcomes, separate from this receptor: In a later analysis, around 17,000 TCR beta sequences were associated with specific HLA alleles at a false discovery rate of 0.05. Because counts were too low, 15 to 20 rarely observed V segments, including chromosome 9 orphons, were left out of the earlier analysis of roughly 600 of the donors. A group of highly shared sequence variants was considered likely to be a technical artifact of the sequencing pipeline. According to the authors, the approach could potentially be generalized to other disease states and immunological phenotypes. Linkage disequilibrium might explain the correlated functional status among segregating V segments, but an unknown experimental factor could not be ruled out. The 87-base-pair reads could not distinguish some IMGT-functional V segments, including TRBV6-2 and TRBV6-3, so those segments were excluded. A further reported finding was that TCR beta sequences accurately predicted the HLA-A and HLA-B alleles for most subjects in the first cohort. Strong co-occurrence of HLA alleles, especially DR and DQ, made assigning TCR associations to individual alleles difficult. Because some donors lacked HLA typing at each locus, the association tests relied only on the typed subset. Sequencing depth was assumed to be roughly uniform across donors in the presence/absence analyses, though that assumption may not hold. An association between a missense DCLRE1C variant and V-gene and J-gene trimming of TCR beta chains was found in a later genetic analysis and replicated in an independent cohort. This cohort had only TCR beta chains sequenced, and the lack of alpha or paired-chain data limited which features could be detected. A later analysis reported that several top co-occurrence clusters appeared linked to parvovirus B19, influenza, CMV and Epstein-Barr virus. According to a later genetic analysis, donors in an Asian-associated ancestry cluster had fewer N-insertions in productive TCRs than the approximately 650-donor mean. CMV serostatus was the only immune exposure information available for the cohort. Across donors, most TCR sequences were observed very rarely, whereas some public TCRs were present in many individuals. Cytomegalovirus status was reported to be diagnosed by the classifier with high specificity and sensitivity in both the original and validation cohorts. In an earlier analysis of 587 of the donors, most TCR beta V segments appeared in productive rearrangements about 87% or about 30% of the time, broadly matching IMGT annotations. In the study, approximately 160 TCR beta chains were listed as associated with cytomegalovirus. In vitro tests confirmed that a few of the cytomegalovirus-associated TCR beta chains recognize cytomegalovirus antigens. Most CMV-associated TCR beta chains appeared to be HLA-restricted in a later analysis, and the HLA associations seemed to be driven largely by CMV exposure. In a later analysis, HLA-associated TCR beta chains showed more clonal expansion and lower generation probabilities than non-associated chains that were equally common. A later analysis found that TCR association rates varied across HLA loci, with DRB1 alleles showing the most associated TCRs and HLA-C alleles the fewest.

In total, roughly 670 healthy bone marrow donors made up the cohort. All cohort members were sampled while nominally healthy, although unrecorded immune exposures were likely present. The donor was CMV seronegative and was included in the group of hundreds of seronegative cohort members. Every donor gave a peripheral blood sample, and the peripheral blood mononuclear cells from that sample were used for TCR beta sequencing. The Qiagen DNeasy Blood Extraction Kit was used to extract genomic DNA from the blood cell samples. The library came from the immunoSEQ multiplex PCR assay. For the multiplex PCR, a mixture combining 60 forward primers for TCR Vbeta segments and 13 reverse primers for TCR Jbeta segments was used. Amplification of the CDR3 region of rearranged TCR beta genes was performed with a multiplex PCR assay on genomic DNA. The amplified TCR beta libraries were sequenced on the Illumina HiSeq System as 87-base-pair reads. The authors' analysis ran thus. Across the 600 to 700 repertoires, a later analysis counted 60 million to 90 million unique TCR beta chains, approximately 10 million of which were shared by at least two donors. A nearest-neighbor algorithm error-corrected the raw reads and collapsed the reads into unique sequences, merging closely related sequences to remove PCR and sequencing errors. CDR3 sequences were aligned to IMGT reference sequences to assign V, D and J gene segments. For a sequence to be retained, at least a six-nucleotide match to both a V gene segment and a J gene segment was required. Rearrangements were called productive when the CDR3 lacked stop codons and stayed in frame with V and J; all others were non-productive. CDR3 was defined by IMGT convention, running from the second conserved V-encoded cysteine to the conserved J-encoded phenylalanine. The earlier analysis of approximately 500 of the donors excluded sequences that lacked an unambiguous match to a single V gene segment. In an earlier analysis of several hundred of the donors, a V segment was called functional when productive rearrangements were above 56.7%, and segregating when the standard deviation between donors exceeded 5%. A statistical classification framework was developed to diagnose cytomegalovirus status using the catalog of TCR beta chain sequences. A later analysis assigned V and J genes by comparing TCR nucleotide sequences with IMGT/GENE-DB human TR gene sequences. Using the TCRdist pipeline, a later analysis assigned CDR3 sequences along with most-parsimonious VDJ recombination scenarios. A later analysis defined each TCR beta chain by its CDR3 amino acid sequence plus V-gene family, and excluded reads lacking a unique V-gene family. A later analysis removed 600 or so highly shared, low-generation-probability nucleotide sequences to deal with suspected cross-contamination and a sequencing artifact. In a later analysis, a clonal expansion index was calculated for each public chain from normalized within-repertoire ranks of inferred template counts. In a later analysis, generation probabilities were computed with a VDJ recombination model fitted to out-of-frame rearrangements, and the resulting probabilities were checked against IGoR. Hypergeometric tests were used in a later analysis to score TCR-TCR, TCR-HLA and TCR-CMV co-occurrence, with a repertoire-size bias correction applied to the TCR pairs. In a later analysis, false discovery rates were estimated by permuting HLA or CMV assignments 20 times. In a later analysis, co-occurring TCRs were grouped using DBSCAN, with TCRdist sequence similarity added in when clustering inside HLA-allele-positive subsets. For co-occurrence clustering, repertoires with fewer than 30,000 or more than 120,000 public chains were excluded, along with five repertoires with anomalous nucleotide sharing. TCRdb provides this immuneACCESS table in a form limited to in-frame rearrangements. Some clones are lacking; in checked studies, under half of them reflect an unresolved V gene, and why the rest are absent is not known. The DNA gave D and trimming, while V, J and clone size come from that table. This sample's clone table shows about 160,000 clones. The ten largest account for roughly 1.3% of the sample.

This TCR was recovered from an older woman in good health and CMV-seronegative. The chain couples TRBV19 to TRBJ2-7; 8 of the junction bases match TRBD1. Sequenced input: PBMCs. CDR3 reads: CASSPGTGDGYEQYF. The nucleotides read TGTGCCAGTAGTCCCGGGACAGGAGATGGCTACGAGCAGTACTTC.